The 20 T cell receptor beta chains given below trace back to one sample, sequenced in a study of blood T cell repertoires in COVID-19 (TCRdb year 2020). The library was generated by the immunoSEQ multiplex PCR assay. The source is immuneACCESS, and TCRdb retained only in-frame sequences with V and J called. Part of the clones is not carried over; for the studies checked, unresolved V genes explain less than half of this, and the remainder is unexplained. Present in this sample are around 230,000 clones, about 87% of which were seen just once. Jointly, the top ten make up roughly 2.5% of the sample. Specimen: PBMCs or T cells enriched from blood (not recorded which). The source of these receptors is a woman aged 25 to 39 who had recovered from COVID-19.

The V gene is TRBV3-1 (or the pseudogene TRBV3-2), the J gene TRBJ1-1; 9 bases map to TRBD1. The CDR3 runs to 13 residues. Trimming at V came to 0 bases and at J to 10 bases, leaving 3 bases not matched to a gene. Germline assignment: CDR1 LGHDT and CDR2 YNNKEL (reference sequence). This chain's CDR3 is CASSQDGTGRAFF. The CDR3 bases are TGTGCCAGCAGCCAAGATGGGACAGGGAGAGCTTTCTTT.

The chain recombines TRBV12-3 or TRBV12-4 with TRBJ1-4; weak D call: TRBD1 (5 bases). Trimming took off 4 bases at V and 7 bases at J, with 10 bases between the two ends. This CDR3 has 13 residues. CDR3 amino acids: CASSSGGFEKLFF. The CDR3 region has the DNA TGTGCCAGCAGTTCCGGGGGGTTTGAAAAACTGTTTTTT.

CDR3 in DNA: TGCAGCGTTGGCCATCGTAGCGAGCAGTACTTC. It yields the protein CSVGHRSEQYF. The chain is built from TRBV29-1 and TRBJ2-7, with D unresolved. Deletions cut 4 bases from V and 6 bases from J, with 10 bases between. The germline V gene has CDR1 SQVTM and CDR2 ANQGSEA. The CDR3 covers 11 residues.

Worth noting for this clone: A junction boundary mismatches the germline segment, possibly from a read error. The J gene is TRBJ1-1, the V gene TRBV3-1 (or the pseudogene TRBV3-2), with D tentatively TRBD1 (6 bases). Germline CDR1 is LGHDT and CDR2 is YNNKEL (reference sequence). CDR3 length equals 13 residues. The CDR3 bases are TGTGCCAGCAGCCAAGTACGGGACACCGAAGCTTTCTTT. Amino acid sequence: CASSQVRDTEAFF.

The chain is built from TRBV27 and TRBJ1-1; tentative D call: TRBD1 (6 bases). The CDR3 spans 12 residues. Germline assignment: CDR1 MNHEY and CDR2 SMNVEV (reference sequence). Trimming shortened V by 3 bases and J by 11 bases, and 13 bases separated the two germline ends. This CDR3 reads CASSLGRGTAFF. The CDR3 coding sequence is TGTGCCAGCAGTTTGGGCAGGGGAACGGCTTTCTTT.

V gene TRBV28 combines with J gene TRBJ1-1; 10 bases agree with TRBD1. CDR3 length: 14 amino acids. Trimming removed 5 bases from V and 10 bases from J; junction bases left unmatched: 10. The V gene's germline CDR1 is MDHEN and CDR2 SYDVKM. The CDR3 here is CASSLPHDRGRAFF. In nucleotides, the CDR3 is TGTGCCAGCAGTCTACCCCACGACAGGGGGCGAGCTTTCTTT. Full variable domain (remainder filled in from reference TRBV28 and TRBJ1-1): DVKVTQSSRYLVKRTGEKVFLECVQDMDHENMFWYRQDPGLGLRLIYFSYDVKMKEKGDIPEGYSVSREKKERFSLILESASTNQTSMYLCASSLPHDRGRAFFGQGTRLTVV.

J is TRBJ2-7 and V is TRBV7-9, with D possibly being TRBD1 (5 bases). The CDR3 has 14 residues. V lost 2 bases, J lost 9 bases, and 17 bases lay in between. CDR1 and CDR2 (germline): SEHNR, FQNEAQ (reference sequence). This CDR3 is CASSLPGMEGVQYF. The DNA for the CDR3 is TGTGCCAGCAGCTTACCGGGTATGGAAGGGGTGCAGTACTTC.

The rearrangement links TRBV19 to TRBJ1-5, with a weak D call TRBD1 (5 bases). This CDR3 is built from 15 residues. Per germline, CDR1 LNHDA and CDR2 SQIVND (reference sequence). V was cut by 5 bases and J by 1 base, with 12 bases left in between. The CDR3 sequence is CASSWGDSSNQPQHF. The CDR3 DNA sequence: TGTGCCAGTAGTTGGGGGGATAGCAGCAATCAGCCCCAGCATTTT.

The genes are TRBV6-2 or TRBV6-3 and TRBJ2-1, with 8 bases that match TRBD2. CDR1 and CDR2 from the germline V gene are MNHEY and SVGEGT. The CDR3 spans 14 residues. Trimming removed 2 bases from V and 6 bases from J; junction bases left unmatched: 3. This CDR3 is CASSYRGGPNEQFF. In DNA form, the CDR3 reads TGTGCCAGCAGTTACCGCGGGGGGCCCAATGAGCAGTTCTTC.

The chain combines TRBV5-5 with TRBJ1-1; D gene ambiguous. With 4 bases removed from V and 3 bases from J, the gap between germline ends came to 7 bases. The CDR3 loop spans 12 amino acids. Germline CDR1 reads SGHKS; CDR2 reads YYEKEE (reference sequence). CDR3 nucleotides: TGTGCCAGCAGCCCGGTCCACACTGAAGCTTTCTTT. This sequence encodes CASSPVHTEAFF.

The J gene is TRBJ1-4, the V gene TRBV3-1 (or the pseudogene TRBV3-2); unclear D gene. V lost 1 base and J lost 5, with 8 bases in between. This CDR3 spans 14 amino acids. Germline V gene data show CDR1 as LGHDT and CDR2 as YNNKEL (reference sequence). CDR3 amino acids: CASSQGGWNEKLFF. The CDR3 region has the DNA TGTGCCAGCAGCCAAGGCGGGTGGAATGAAAAACTGTTTTTT.

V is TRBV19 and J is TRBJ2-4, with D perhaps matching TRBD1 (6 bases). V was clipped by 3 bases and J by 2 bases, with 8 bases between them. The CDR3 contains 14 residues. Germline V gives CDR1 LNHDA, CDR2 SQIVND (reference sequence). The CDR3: CASSIGTSKNIQYF. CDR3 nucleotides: TGTGCCAGTAGTATTGGGACATCCAAAAACATTCAGTACTTC.

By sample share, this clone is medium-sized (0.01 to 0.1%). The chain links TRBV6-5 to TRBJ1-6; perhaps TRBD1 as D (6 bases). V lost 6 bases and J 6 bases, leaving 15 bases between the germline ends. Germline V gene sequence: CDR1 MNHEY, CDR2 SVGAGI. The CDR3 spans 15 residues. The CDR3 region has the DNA TGTGCCAGCAGCCCACGGGGGGCGGTTAATTCACCCCTCCACTTT. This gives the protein CASSPRGAVNSPLHF.

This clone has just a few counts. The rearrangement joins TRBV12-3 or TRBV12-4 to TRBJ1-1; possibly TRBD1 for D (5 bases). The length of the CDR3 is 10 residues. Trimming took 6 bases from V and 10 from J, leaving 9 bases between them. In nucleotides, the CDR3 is TGTGCCAGCAGCAGCGGGACAGCTTTCTTT. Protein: CASSSGTAFF.

The CDR3 here is CASSLEQGDTQYF. The CDR3 bases are TGTGCCAGCAGCTTAGAACAGGGAGATACGCAGTATTTT. This chain joins TRBV7-6 and TRBJ2-3; D might be TRBD1 (6 bases). Trimming stripped 1 base from V and 5 bases from J, with 7 bases between. The length of the CDR3 is 13 residues. CDR1 and CDR2 (germline): SGHVS, FNYEAQ. Using reference TRBV7-6 and TRBJ2-3 for the parts outside the CDR3, the full variable domain is GAGVSQSPRYKVTKRGQDVALRCDPISGHVSLYWYRQALGQGPEFLTYFNYEAQQDKSGLPNDRFSAERPEGSISTLTIQRTEQRDSAMYRCASSLEQGDTQYFGPGTRLTVL.

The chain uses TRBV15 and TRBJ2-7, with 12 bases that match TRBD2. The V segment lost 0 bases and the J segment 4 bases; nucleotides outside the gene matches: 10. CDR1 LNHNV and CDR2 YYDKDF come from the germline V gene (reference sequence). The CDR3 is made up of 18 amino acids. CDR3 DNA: TGTGCCACCAGCAGAGATTCGGGCCTAGCGGGGGGGCAATACGAGCAGTACTTC. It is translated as CATSRDSGLAGGQYEQYF.

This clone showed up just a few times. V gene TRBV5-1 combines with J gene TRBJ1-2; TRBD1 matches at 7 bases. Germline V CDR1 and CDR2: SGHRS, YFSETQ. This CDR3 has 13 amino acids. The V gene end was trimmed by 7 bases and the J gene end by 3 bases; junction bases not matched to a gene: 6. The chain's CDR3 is CASGRTGDYGYTF. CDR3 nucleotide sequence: TGCGCCAGCGGCCGTACAGGGGACTATGGCTACACCTTC.

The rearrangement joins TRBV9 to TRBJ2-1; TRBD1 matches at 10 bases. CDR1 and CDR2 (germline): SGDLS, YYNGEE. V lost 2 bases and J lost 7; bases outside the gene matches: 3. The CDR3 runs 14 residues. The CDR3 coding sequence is TGTGCCAGCAGCGTTTGGACAGGGGGGAATGAGCAGTTCTTC. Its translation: CASSVWTGGNEQFF.

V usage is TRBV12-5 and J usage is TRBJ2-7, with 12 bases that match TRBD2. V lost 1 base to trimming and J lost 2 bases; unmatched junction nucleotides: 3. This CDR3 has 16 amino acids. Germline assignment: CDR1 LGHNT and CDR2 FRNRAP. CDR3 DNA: TGTGCTAGTGGTTTGGCATGGACTAGCGGGGCCTACGAGCAGTACTTC. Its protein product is CASGLAWTSGAYEQYF.

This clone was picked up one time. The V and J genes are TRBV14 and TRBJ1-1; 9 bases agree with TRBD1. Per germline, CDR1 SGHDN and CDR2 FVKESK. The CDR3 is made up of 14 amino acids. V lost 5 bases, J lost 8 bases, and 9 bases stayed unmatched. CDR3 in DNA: TGTGCCAGCAGCTTCAGACCGGGACAGGGAGAAGCTTTCTTT. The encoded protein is CASSFRPGQGEAFF.